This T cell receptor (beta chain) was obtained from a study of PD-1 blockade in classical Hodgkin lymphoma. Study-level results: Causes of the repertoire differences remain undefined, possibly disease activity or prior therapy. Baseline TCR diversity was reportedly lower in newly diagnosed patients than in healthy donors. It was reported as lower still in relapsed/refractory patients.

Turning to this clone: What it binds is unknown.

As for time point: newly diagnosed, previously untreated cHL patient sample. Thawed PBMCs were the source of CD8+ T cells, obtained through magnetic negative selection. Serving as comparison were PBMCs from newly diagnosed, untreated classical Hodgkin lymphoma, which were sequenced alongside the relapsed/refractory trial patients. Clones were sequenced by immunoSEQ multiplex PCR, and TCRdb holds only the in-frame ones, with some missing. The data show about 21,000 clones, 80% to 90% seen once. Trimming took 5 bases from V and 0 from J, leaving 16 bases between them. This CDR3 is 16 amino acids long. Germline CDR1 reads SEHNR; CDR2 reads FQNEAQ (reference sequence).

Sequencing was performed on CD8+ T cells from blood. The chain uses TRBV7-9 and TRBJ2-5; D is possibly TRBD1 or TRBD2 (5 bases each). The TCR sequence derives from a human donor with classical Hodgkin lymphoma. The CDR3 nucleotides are TGTGCCAGCAGCCCTGAGGGGTGGGTTAACCAAGAGACCCAGTACTTC. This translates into CASSPEGWVNQETQYF.